This TCR beta chain originates from a study of somatic mutations in cytotoxic T cells in rheumatoid arthritis. This clone was seen only a few times. Sequenced by immunoSEQ multiplex PCR; TCRdb stores in-frame clones only, minus some. Here the sample spans about 10,000 clones, 60% to 80% being singletons. This TCR came from a man aged 50-59 years in good health. The sample comprised CD8+ T cells sorted from blood.

The CDR3 nucleotides read TGTGCCAGCAGCCCGGGACAGGGGGTTCGGTATGGCTACACCTTC. This translates into CASSPGQGVRYGYTF. The chain has TRBV5-6 and TRBJ1-2; 11 nucleotides match TRBD1. Trimming removed 4 bases from V and 5 bases from J; junction bases left unmatched: 7. Looked up from germline, CDR1 is SGHDT and CDR2 is YYEEEE. The length of the CDR3 is 15 residues.